This T cell receptor beta chain originates from a study of blood T cell repertoires in COVID-19. Only in-frame clones appear in the TCRdb table, and some are missing; sequencing was by immunoSEQ multiplex PCR. Here the sample spans a few hundred thousand clones, roughly 90% being singletons. CDR1 and CDR2 from the germline V gene are LGHDT and YNNKEL (reference sequence). The germline V and J ends were trimmed by 4 bases and 4 bases, with 7 bases remaining between them. The CDR3 consists of 13 residues. The gene calls are TRBV3-1 (or the pseudogene TRBV3-2) and TRBJ1-4; D remains ambiguous. The receptor was derived from a woman in her twenties or thirties who had recovered from COVID-19. The source material was PBMCs or T cells enriched from blood (not recorded which). CDR3 region: CASSPQYNEKLFF. DNA of the CDR3: TGTGCCAGCAGCCCCCAGTATAATGAAAAACTGTTTTTT.